This T cell receptor beta chain appears in the sequencing data of a study of blood T cells in healthy people across ages. This CDR3 is built from 16 residues. Germline V CDR1 and CDR2: SEHNR, FQNEAQ (reference sequence). Trimming removed 5 bases from V and 8 bases from J; junction bases left unmatched: 15. For the second PCR, which ran for about 6 to 11 cycles, a sample-barcoded 5' primer and a J-beta primer mix were used. TCRdb re-called the 5' RACE reads with MiXCR, one entry per CDR3 protein. Altogether more than 1,400,000 distinct CDR3 sequences are present, approximately 38% being singletons, with the ten largest covering approximately 7.9%.

Sample: blood. This clonotype originated in a woman aged 18 to 35 in good health. The chain recombines TRBV7-9 with TRBJ2-1; TRBD2 aligns across 7 bases. CDR3 region: CASSLAAGLNLDEQFF. Written as DNA, the CDR3 is TGTGCCAGCAGCCTCGCAGCGGGACTGAATTTGGATGAGCAGTTCTTC.